These 8 T cell receptor beta chains were all obtained from the same sample, sequenced in a study of CD4 T cells in relation to SARS-CoV-2 and coronaviruses listed by TCRdb under 2021. CD4+ T cells from unexposed donors were collected before the COVID-19 pandemic (2011-2018). After approximately eleven days of culture, CD4+ T cells were isolated with the EasySep CD4+ T cell isolation kit. Libraries were prepared through the immunoSEQ multiplex PCR assay. In TCRdb, the immuneACCESS table is reduced to in-frame sequences with V and J assigned. These tables do not hold every clone; where another copy was compared, an unresolved V gene accounts for under half, and the others remain unexplained. Across this sample there are 11,000 or so clones, with around 73% seen only once. Jointly, the top ten make up about 12% of the sample. Their specific antigens are unknown. Source material: CD4+ T cells from PBMCs, cultured in vitro. The receptor source for this set is a human donor in good health.

This chain links TRBV19 with TRBJ1-2; D may be TRBD1 (6 bases). This CDR3 spans 12 amino acids. Germline V lookup: CDR1 LNHDA, CDR2 SQIVND (reference sequence). V dropped 5 bases and J dropped 7 bases, with 11 bases sitting between them. The CDR3 loop is CASSDTGFGYTF. Here the CDR3 DNA reads TGTGCCAGTAGTGACACAGGGTTTGGCTACACCTTC.

This rearrangement joins TRBV10-3 to TRBJ2-1; D assignment may be TRBD1 or TRBD2 (5 bases each). The germline V gene has CDR1 ENHRY and CDR2 SYGVKD. The V and J ends lost 4 bases and 1 base respectively, with 14 bases between them. The CDR3 sequence is 16 residues long. CDR3 amino acids: CAISGNTGGSYNEQFF. The CDR3 bases are TGTGCCATCAGTGGGAATACAGGAGGTTCCTACAATGAGCAGTTCTTC.

The chain is built from TRBV7-2 and TRBJ2-5; 9 bases are a match to TRBD2. The CDR3 covers 16 residues. CDR1 is SGHTA, CDR2 FQGNSA, per germline. With V trimmed by 3 bases and J by 5 bases, 10 bases remained unmatched. The CDR3 spells CASSFLWTSVGETQYF. The CDR3 DNA reads TGTGCCAGCAGCTTTCTCTGGACTAGCGTGGGCGAGACCCAGTACTTC.

V gene TRBV2 combines with J gene TRBJ2-2; the D gene is possibly TRBD2 (7 bases). The V end was cut by 7 bases, the J end by 6 bases, with 18 bases between. In germline, CDR1 is SNHLY, CDR2 FYNNEI. The CDR3 consists of 15 residues. For the CDR3, the DNA is TGTGCCAGCACCGAATGGGGGGGGGCCGCCGGGGAGCTGTTTTTT. Translation: CASTEWGGAAGELFF.

The chain uses TRBV28 and TRBJ1-2; TRBD1 is a possible D gene (5 bases). Germline V gene sequence: CDR1 MDHEN, CDR2 SYDVKM. There are 15 residues in the CDR3. Trimming removed 7 bases at V and 8 bases at J, with 23 bases between. The chain's CDR3 is CASTPGGPPHRGYTF. The DNA of the CDR3 is TGTGCCAGCACCCCGGGAGGGCCCCCCCACAGGGGCTACACCTTC.

The chain links TRBV6-2 or TRBV6-3 to TRBJ1-5, with D maybe TRBD1 (6 bases). The V end lost 6 bases, the J end lost 2 bases, and 14 bases lay between the germline ends. Germline values: CDR1 MNHEY, CDR2 SVGEGT. The CDR3 extends over 15 amino acids. The CDR3 coding sequence is TGTGCCAGCAGCCGGTCGCGACAGGGCAATCAGCCCCAGCATTTT. This encodes CASSRSRQGNQPQHF.

The chain couples TRBV5-4 to TRBJ1-1; D possibly corresponds to TRBD1 (6 bases). Looked up from germline, CDR1 is SGHNT and CDR2 is YYREEE (reference sequence). Deletions cut 7 bases from V and 0 bases from J, with 13 bases between. CDR3 length: 14 residues. CDR3 nucleotides: TGTGCCAGCCGGGGGCCTTATATGAACACTGAAGCTTTCTTT. Its translation is CASRGPYMNTEAFF.

The V and J genes are TRBV18 and TRBJ2-3; D is ambiguous. CDR1 and CDR2 (germline): KGHSH, LQKENI. The germline V and J ends were trimmed by 3 bases and 2 bases, with 6 bases remaining between them. This CDR3 is 13 amino acids long. The CDR3 DNA follows: TGTGCCAGCTCACCCGCCGTCACAGATACGCAGTATTTT. Translation gives CASSPAVTDTQYF.